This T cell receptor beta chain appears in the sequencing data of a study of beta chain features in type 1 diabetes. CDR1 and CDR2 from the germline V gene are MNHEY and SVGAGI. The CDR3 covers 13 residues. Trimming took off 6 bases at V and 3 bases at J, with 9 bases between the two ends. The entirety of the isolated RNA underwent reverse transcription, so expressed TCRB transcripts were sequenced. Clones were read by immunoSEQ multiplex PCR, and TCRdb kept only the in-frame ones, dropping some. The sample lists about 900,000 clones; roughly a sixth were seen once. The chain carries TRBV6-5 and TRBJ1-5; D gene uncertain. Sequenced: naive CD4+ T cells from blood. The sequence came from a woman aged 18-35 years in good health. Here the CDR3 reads CASRSENNQPQHF. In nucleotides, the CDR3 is TGTGCCAGCAGATCAGAGAACAATCAGCCCCAGCATTTT.